The 18 T cell receptor beta chains in this list originate from one sample, sequenced in a study of patients and donors after allogeneic stem cell transplantation. TCRdb redid the calling of the RT-PCR reads with MiXCR, one entry per CDR3 protein. The table records about 26,000 distinct CDR3 sequences, roughly 7.3% of them present only once. Input material: blood, either unsorted or a sorted T cell fraction (not recorded which). The receptor source for this set is a human donor who was either an allogeneic HSCT recipient or a stem cell or donor lymphocyte infusion donor (not recorded which). It is not recorded whose cells these are; they may come from a transplant donor.

This clonotype was observed many times. This sequence joins TRBV4-1 and TRBJ1-5; D unclear. The V gene lost 1 base and the J gene lost 3 bases, with 13 bases spanning the gap. Germline CDR1 MGHRA, CDR2 YSYEKL. The CDR3 is 16 amino acids. The CDR3 reads CASSQVFPIDNQPQHF. The DNA for the CDR3 is TGCGCCAGCAGCCAAGTATTCCCTATCGACAATCAGCCCCAGCATTTT.

Many counts were recorded for this clonotype. This chain uses TRBV10-3 with TRBJ2-3; D possibly corresponds to TRBD1 (6 bases). The CDR3 totals 15 residues. The V and J ends lost 1 base and 0 bases respectively, with 8 bases between them. Looked up from germline, CDR1 is ENHRY and CDR2 is SYGVKD. CDR3 coding DNA: TGTGCCATCAGTGAGTACAGGGCTAGCACAGATACGCAGTATTTT. Residues: CAISEYRASTDTQYF.

This clonotype has only a few counts. The V gene is TRBV19, the J gene TRBJ2-1; D is uncertain. The germline V and J ends were trimmed by 3 bases and 6 bases, with 15 bases remaining between them. The CDR3 runs 15 residues. Germline CDR1 and CDR2: LNHDA and SQIVND (reference sequence). The CDR3 spells CASSIDLSSVNEQFF. CDR3 sequence (DNA): TGTGCCAGTAGTATTGATCTGTCATCGGTCAATGAGCAGTTCTTC. The variable domain in full, with the rest retrieved from reference TRBV19 and TRBJ2-1, is DGGITQSPKYLFRKEGQNVTLSCEQNLNHDAMYWYRQDPGQGLRLIYYSQIVNDFQKGDIAEGYSVSREKKESFPLTVTSAQKNPTAFYLCASSIDLSSVNEQFFGPGTRLTVL.

This clonotype was observed many times. The chain uses TRBV6-1 and TRBJ2-1; 13 bases match TRBD2. The CDR3 loop spans 15 amino acids. Trimming took 7 bases from V and 7 from J; bases not matched to a gene: 7. Germline CDR1 reads MNHNS; CDR2 reads SASEGT. CDR3 nucleotides: TGTGCCAGCACCGCCGGGACTAGCGGGAATAATGAGCAGTTCTTC. This encodes CASTAGTSGNNEQFF.

J is TRBJ2-5 and V is TRBV5-4; no firm D call. CDR3 length: 14 residues. The germline V and J ends were trimmed by 0 bases and 0 bases, with 6 bases remaining between them. CDR1 and CDR2 from the germline V gene are SGHNT and YYREEE (reference sequence). The CDR3 spells CASSLALYQETQYF. CDR3 coding DNA: TGTGCCAGCAGCTTGGCCCTATACCAAGAGACCCAGTACTTC.

Sample share makes this clonotype medium-sized. The chain carries TRBV12-3 or TRBV12-4 and TRBJ2-5, with 8 bases aligning to TRBD2. The CDR3 has 15 residues. Trimming removed 5 bases from V and 4 bases from J; junction bases left unmatched: 9. The CDR3 sequence is CASSISAGGRETQYF. The CDR3 nucleotides read TGTGCCAGCAGTATTTCGGCGGGAGGTAGAGAGACCCAGTACTTC.

This clonotype was observed many times. The V call is TRBV12-3 or TRBV12-4, the J call TRBJ1-1; maybe TRBD1 (5 bases). V shed 6 bases and J shed 0 bases, with 20 bases lying between them. The CDR3 has 17 residues. CDR3 region: CASSTQRATDMNTEAFF. In DNA, the CDR3 is TGTGCCAGCAGCACTCAGCGAGCGACAGATATGAACACTGAAGCTTTCTTT.

This clonotype has a count of ten or more. The V call is TRBV5-6, the J call TRBJ2-1, with TRBD1 matching 8 bases. Germline CDR1 is SGHDT and CDR2 is YYEEEE. The CDR3 extends over 16 amino acids. The V and J ends lost 4 bases and 3 bases, in that order; junction bases with no gene match: 9. As DNA, the CDR3 is TGTGCCAGCAGCCTAGCAAGACAGGGGATCTACAATGAGCAGTTCTTC. Its translation is CASSLARQGIYNEQFF. Using reference TRBV5-6 and TRBJ2-1 for the parts outside the CDR3, the full variable domain is DAGVTQSPTHLIKTRGQQVTLRCSPKSGHDTVSWYQQALGQGPQFIFQYYEEEERQRGNFPDRFSGHQFPNYSSELNVNALLLGDSALYLCASSLARQGIYNEQFFGPGTRLTVL.

The sample holds many counts of this clonotype. V is TRBV14 and J is TRBJ2-7; D is perhaps TRBD1 (5 bases). Trimming shortened V by 0 bases and J by 4 bases, and 13 bases separated the two germline ends. The V gene's germline CDR1 is SGHDN and CDR2 FVKESK. The CDR3 consists of 15 residues. CDR3 protein: CASSQDAGHVYEQYF. CDR3 DNA: TGTGCCAGCAGCCAAGATGCAGGACACGTATACGAGCAGTACTTC.

The chain links TRBV19 to TRBJ2-3; 7 positions agree with TRBD2. Germline V gene sequence: CDR1 LNHDA, CDR2 SQIVND (reference sequence). The CDR3 totals 16 residues. V shed 6 bases and J 0 bases; nucleotides not matched to a gene: 9. In DNA form, the CDR3 reads TGTGCCAGTAGAAGAACTAGCGACCCTAGCACAGATACGCAGTATTTT. Translation gives CASRRTSDPSTDTQYF. Combining the CDR3 with reference TRBV19 and TRBJ2-3 gives the whole variable domain DGGITQSPKYLFRKEGQNVTLSCEQNLNHDAMYWYRQDPGQGLRLIYYSQIVNDFQKGDIAEGYSVSREKKESFPLTVTSAQKNPTAFYLCASRRTSDPSTDTQYFGPGTRLTVL.

This chain links TRBV7-9 with TRBJ1-1; D gene uncertain. The ends were cut back, 3 bases at V and 4 bases at J, with 12 bases in the middle. Per germline, CDR1 SEHNR and CDR2 FQNEAQ (reference sequence). The CDR3 has 14 residues. CDR3 in DNA: TGTGCCAGCAGCTTGCGTTCGATGGCCACTGAAGCTTTCTTT. Amino acids: CASSLRSMATEAFF.

This clonotype was counted between two and nine times. The rearrangement uses TRBV15 and TRBJ1-4, with a possible D match to TRBD1 (6 bases). The ends were cut back, 0 bases at V and 7 bases at J, with 12 bases in the middle. There are 15 residues in the CDR3. Germline CDR1 reads LNHNV; CDR2 reads YYDKDF (reference sequence). In DNA form, the CDR3 reads TGTGCCACCAGCAGAGAGGCAGGGGTGCTTGAAAAACTGTTTTTT. Protein: CATSREAGVLEKLFF.

CDR3: CSARGWETAEFF. The CDR3 DNA is TGCAGCGCTAGGGGGTGGGAAACGGCTGAGTTCTTC. The chain couples TRBV29-1 to TRBJ2-1, with a possible D match to TRBD1 (6 bases). The CDR3 covers 12 residues. The germline CDR1 and CDR2 sequences are SQVTM and ANQGSEA. V lost 7 bases and J 14 bases, leaving 21 bases between the germline ends.

This clonotype was counted ten times or more. The genes are TRBV20-1 and TRBJ2-3; 7 bases map to TRBD1. J gave up 2 bases and V 3 bases, and 2 bases lay outside the gene matches. Germline values: CDR1 DFQATT, CDR2 SNEGSKA (reference sequence). This CDR3 spans 13 amino acids. The CDR3 DNA is TGCAGTGCTAGCAGGGGGAACACAGATACGCAGTATTTT. Amino acid sequence: CSASRGNTDTQYF.

This clonotype was observed many times. This rearrangement joins TRBV28 to TRBJ2-2, with TRBD2 identical over 7 bases. The J segment lost 7 bases and the V segment lost 4 bases, leaving 12 bases of the junction unmatched. CDR3 length: 16 residues. The germline gives CDR1 MDHEN, CDR2 SYDVKM. The CDR3 region is CASSSPSGMRGGELFF. CDR3 in DNA: TGTGCCAGCAGTTCCCCGAGCGGGATGCGTGGCGGGGAGCTGTTTTTT.

V gene TRBV7-9 combines with J gene TRBJ1-6, with TRBD1 as a possible D gene (6 bases). This CDR3 has 14 amino acids. Germline-derived CDR1 and CDR2 are SEHNR and FQNEAQ (reference sequence). Between the trimmed V and J ends, which lost 4 bases and 6 bases, there was a span of 10 bases. The CDR3 loop is CASSWGGGNSPLHF. CDR3 coding DNA: TGTGCCAGCAGCTGGGGAGGGGGTAATTCACCCCTCCACTTT. The whole variable domain, filled in from reference TRBV7-9 and TRBJ1-6, reads DTGVSQNPRHKITKRGQNVTFRCDPISEHNRLYWYRQTLGQGPEFLTYFQNEAQLEKSRLLSDRFSAERPKGSFSTLEIQRTEQGDSAMYLCASSWGGGNSPLHFGNGTRLTVT.

The rearrangement joins TRBV7-9 to TRBJ1-1, with TRBD1 as a possible D gene (5 bases). This CDR3 spans 15 amino acids. Looked up from germline, CDR1 is SEHNR and CDR2 is FQNEAQ (reference sequence). V shed 1 base and J shed 10 bases, with 19 bases lying between them. CDR3 loop: CASSLGLDIREGAFF. The CDR3 nucleotides are TGTGCCAGCAGCTTAGGTTTGGACATCAGGGAGGGAGCTTTCTTT.

This clonotype was seen ten or more times. The chain has TRBV6-1 and TRBJ2-2; D ambiguous. CDR3 length: 13 residues. Germline CDR1 is MNHNS and CDR2 is SASEGT. V gave up 5 bases and J gave up 2 bases, with 6 bases separating them. The CDR3 loop is CASSTTNTGELFF. The CDR3 DNA reads as TGTGCCAGCAGTACTACTAACACCGGGGAGCTGTTTTTT.